A selection of T cell receptor beta chains follows, all from one sample in a study of early T cells in non-severe SARS-CoV-2 infection. TCRdb reprocessed the 5' RACE reads via MiXCR and lists one record per CDR3 protein. Among roughly 72,000 distinct CDR3 sequences listed, around 12% were seen once. Sample: whole blood, taken at baseline. The receptors were gathered from an adult who was a healthcare worker with PCR-confirmed SARS-CoV-2 infection or an uninfected control (not recorded which). The CDR3 runs from the conserved cysteine through the conserved F or W. D genes are given only for firm matches. Clone size, where shown, is once, few, many, or a class for clones that have expanded.

TRBJ1-1 TRBV20-1 . many TGCAGTGTCGTGAACACTGAAGCTTTCTTT CSVVNTEAFF
TRBJ1-2 TRBV18 . . TGTGCCAGCTCACCACCCGGGGGGACGGGCTACACCTTC CASSPPGGTGYTF
TRBJ2-7 TRBV6-2/TRBV6-3 TRBD2 few TGTGCCAGCAGTAACGGACTAGTCGGTTCCTCCTACGAGCAGTACTTC CASSNGLVGSSYEQYF
TRBJ2-1 TRBV11-2 . few TGTGCCAGCAGCCGAGGGCAGGGGTTAACCTACAATGAGCAGTTCTTC CASSRGQGLTYNEQFF
TRBJ2-2 TRBV2 . . TGTGCCAGCAGGGGACCTAGGACCATGAACTCCGGGGAGCTGTTTTTT CASRGPRTMNSGELFF
TRBJ2-2 TRBV6-2/TRBV6-3 TRBD2 . TGTGCCAGCAGGCAATCGGGACTAGCGTTTACCGGGGAGCTGTTTTTT CASRQSGLAFTGELFF
TRBJ2-1 TRBV28 . few TGTGCCAGCAGTTTTAGGGGTGAGGGGTCCTACAATGAGCAGTTCTTC CASSFRGEGSYNEQFF
TRBJ2-4 TRBV2 . . TGTGCCAGCAGTGAAAGGGTGATCATGGCCAAAAACATTCAGTACTTC CASSERVIMAKNIQYF
TRBJ2-6 TRBV24-1 . . TGTGCCACCAGTGACCCCACGGCCGGGGCCAACGTCCTGACTTTC CATSDPTAGANVLTF
TRBJ1-5 TRBV24-1 . few TGTGCCACCAGTGATGGGGCTAGCAATCAGCCCCAGCATTTT CATSDGASNQPQHF
TRBJ1-3 TRBV7-2 . . TGTGCCAGCAGCTTACGGGCCCTAGCCTCTGGAAACACCATATATTTT CASSLRALASGNTIYF
TRBJ2-3 TRBV20-1 . many TGCAGTGCCTGGGTTTGGGGACGCCGATTGGATACGCAGTATTTT CSAWVWGRRLDTQYF